The 21 T cell receptor beta chains given below trace back to one sample, sequenced in a study of cytomegalovirus exposure and HLA in healthy donors. 60 Vbeta and 13 Jbeta primers were used in PCR. Method: immunoSEQ multiplex PCR; TCRdb's copy keeps in-frame clones and lacks some. Of about 180,000 clones in the sample, 65% to 85% were seen once. The sample consisted of PBMCs. Every receptor here comes from a woman aged 45-65 years in good health and CMV-seropositive.

The chain employs TRBV30 and TRBJ1-1; possible D gene TRBD1, 6 bases. V was cut by 8 bases and J by 1 base, with 14 bases left in between. Looked up from germline, CDR1 is GTSNPN and CDR2 is SVGIG (reference sequence). The CDR3 is made up of 13 amino acids. The chain's CDR3 is CAHQGQTNTEAFF. Written as DNA, the CDR3 is TGTGCCCATCAAGGACAGACGAACACTGAAGCTTTCTTT.

V usage is TRBV7-2 and J usage is TRBJ1-1; possible D gene TRBD1, 5 bases. Deletions cut 2 bases from V and 1 base from J, with 11 bases between. Looked up from germline, CDR1 is SGHTA and CDR2 is FQGNSA. The CDR3 totals 15 residues. CDR3 region: CASSLYQGSNTEAFF. The DNA for the CDR3 is TGTGCCAGCAGCTTATACCAGGGATCGAACACTGAAGCTTTCTTT.

A note on this clone: Different DNA sequences within this sample yield the same CDR3. For the CDR3, the DNA is TGTGCCAGCAGCCCGAGGGATACGCAGTATTTT. It yields the protein CASSPRDTQYF. The chain employs TRBV7-2 and TRBJ2-3; D gene unclear. The CDR3 consists of 11 residues. CDR1 is SGHTA, CDR2 FQGNSA, per germline. Trimming left V 5 bases short and J 6 bases short, with 6 bases between. The full variable domain, in which reference TRBV7-2 and TRBJ2-3 provide the parts outside the CDR3, is GAGVSQSPSNKVTEKGKDVELRCDPISGHTALYWYRQSLGQGLEFLIYFQGNSAPDKSGLPSDRFSAERTGGSVSTLTIQRTQQEDSAVYLCASSPRDTQYFGPGTRLTVL.

V gene TRBV25-1 combines with J gene TRBJ2-3; D gene unclear. With 0 bases removed from V and 5 bases from J, the gap between germline ends came to 12 bases. CDR1 is MGHDK, CDR2 SYGVNS, per germline. This CDR3 has 15 residues. This chain's CDR3 is CASSEYKASLDTQYF. For the CDR3, the DNA is TGTGCCAGCAGTGAATATAAGGCTAGTTTAGATACGCAGTATTTT.

This clone was observed a handful of times. The V call is TRBV10-1, the J call TRBJ2-3; the match to TRBD2 covers 7 bases. Germline CDR1 reads WNHNN; CDR2 reads SYGVQD (reference sequence). This CDR3 comprises 17 residues. Germline trimming cut 4 bases from V and 0 bases from J; bases unmatched to any gene: 10. CDR3 DNA sequence: TGCGCCAGCAGTGTGCGCCCGGGACTACAGAGCACAGATACGCAGTATTTT. It encodes CASSVRPGLQSTDTQYF.

The rearrangement uses TRBV11-2 and TRBJ1-5; unclear D gene. Deletions cut 4 bases from V and 5 bases from J, with 15 bases between. This CDR3 contains 15 residues. From germline, CDR1 is SGHAT and CDR2 FQNNGV. CDR3 coding DNA: TGTGCCAGCAGCTCCGACCCAAGCGGGTATCAGCCCCAGCATTTT. Protein product: CASSSDPSGYQPQHF.

The chain has TRBV11-3 and TRBJ1-2; no clear D gene. The CDR3 consists of 12 residues. Germline loops: CDR1 SGHNT, CDR2 YENEEA. V was shortened by 3 bases and J by 4 bases, with 6 bases between the two germline ends. CDR3 loop: CASSFSAYGYTF. CDR3 nucleotide sequence: TGTGCCAGCAGCTTCAGTGCCTATGGCTACACCTTC.

This chain connects TRBV5-5 to TRBJ1-4; no firm D call. The length of the CDR3 is 15 residues. Trimming stripped 0 bases from V and 10 bases from J, with 16 bases between. Per germline, CDR1 SGHKS and CDR2 YYEKEE (reference sequence). The CDR3 coding sequence is TGTGCCAGCAGCTTGGGCCTGGCCCCGGAGGGAAAACTGTTTTTT. Residues: CASSLGLAPEGKLFF.

The chain is built from TRBV5-8 and TRBJ2-3; 7 nucleotides agree with TRBD1. V was pared by 3 bases and J by 3 bases, with 7 bases of the junction left unmatched. The CDR3 has 15 amino acids. From germline, CDR1 is SGHTS and CDR2 YDEGEE. DNA of the CDR3: TGTGCCAGCAGCTCGGGACAGAGAGGGACAGATACGCAGTATTTT. Its protein product is CASSSGQRGTDTQYF. The full variable domain, rest sourced from reference TRBV5-8 and TRBJ2-3, is EAGVTQSPTHLIKTRGQQATLRCSPISGHTSVYWYQQALGLGLQFLLWYDEGEERNRGNFPPRFSGRQFPNYSSELNVNALELEDSALYLCASSSGQRGTDTQYFGPGTRLTVL.

The chain employs TRBV5-6 and TRBJ1-2; tentative D call: TRBD1 (6 bases). This CDR3 comprises 14 residues. The germline V gene encodes CDR1 SGHDT and CDR2 YYEEEE. V lost 4 bases, J lost 3 bases, and 13 bases lay in between. CDR3 in DNA: TGTGCCAGCAGCGCAGCAGGGGTGCACTATGGCTACACCTTC. It codes for CASSAAGVHYGYTF.

The genes are TRBV28 and TRBJ2-7; possible D gene TRBD1, 6 bases. The germline gives CDR1 MDHEN, CDR2 SYDVKM. CDR3 length: 16 amino acids. The V end was cut by 10 bases, the J end by 6 bases, with 28 bases between. CDR3 DNA sequence: TGTGCCACGGATCACTACGGACAGAGGTGGGCTCGCGAGCAGTACTTC. Amino acid sequence: CATDHYGQRWAREQYF.

V is TRBV7-2 and J is TRBJ1-5, with TRBD1 identical over 8 bases. Germline values: CDR1 SGHTA, CDR2 FQGNSA. This CDR3 region has 15 residues. The junction had 4 bases not matched to a gene; V was cut back by 2 bases and J by 4 bases. The DNA of the CDR3 is TGTGCCAGCAGCTTACAGGGGGCATCGAATCAGCCCCAGCATTTT. This encodes CASSLQGASNQPQHF.

The rearrangement joins TRBV20-1 to TRBJ1-1, with 10 nucleotides matching TRBD1. The CDR3 sequence is 11 residues long. Trimming took 4 bases from V and 8 from J; bases not matched to a gene: 1. Germline V gives CDR1 DFQATT, CDR2 SNEGSKA (reference sequence). The CDR3 DNA sequence: TGCAGTGCTATGGGACAGGGGGAAGCTTTCTTT. This codes for CSAMGQGEAFF.

This chain joins TRBV6-1 and TRBJ1-4; 7 nucleotides line up with TRBD1. The CDR3 consists of 15 residues. Germline assignment: CDR1 MNHNS and CDR2 SASEGT. J lost 9 bases, V lost 6 bases, and 13 bases had no gene match. The CDR3 protein is CASSKGTAGEKKLFF. The CDR3 nucleotides are TGTGCCAGCAGCAAGGGGACAGCCGGTGAGAAAAAACTGTTTTTT.

In this sample, this clone turned up a few times. The V and J genes are TRBV27 and TRBJ2-1, with TRBD2 matching over 9 bases. The V segment lost 2 bases and the J segment 9 bases; nucleotides outside the gene matches: 8. This CDR3 comprises 15 residues. Per germline, CDR1 MNHEY and CDR2 SMNVEV (reference sequence). The CDR3 protein is CASSLQGGRASEQFF. DNA for the CDR3: TGTGCCAGCAGTTTACAGGGCGGGAGGGCCTCTGAGCAGTTCTTC.

The chain links TRBV7-2 to TRBJ1-2, with TRBD1 matching over 8 bases. Germline V lookup: CDR1 SGHTA, CDR2 FQGNSA. The ends lost 1 base at V and 6 bases at J; junction bases unmatched: 1. The CDR3 spans 13 residues. CDR3 in amino acids: CASSLGTGNGYTF. CDR3 bases: TGTGCCAGCAGCTTAGGGACAGGGAATGGCTACACCTTC. Together with reference TRBV7-2 and TRBJ1-2, the CDR3 gives the full variable domain: GAGVSQSPSNKVTEKGKDVELRCDPISGHTALYWYRQSLGQGLEFLIYFQGNSAPDKSGLPSDRFSAERTGGSVSTLTIQRTQQEDSAVYLCASSLGTGNGYTFGSGTRLTVV.

The chain combines TRBV7-8 with TRBJ2-5, with 14 bases lining up with TRBD2. Trimming at V came to 5 bases and at J to 13 bases, leaving 9 bases not matched to a gene. There are 14 residues in the CDR3. Germline-derived CDR1 and CDR2 are SGHVS and FQNEAQ. CDR3 nucleotide sequence: TGTGCCAGCAGCCCGGGACTAGCGGGAGCCCTGGGGTACTTC. This gives the protein CASSPGLAGALGYF. The variable domain in full, completed from reference TRBV7-8 and TRBJ2-5, reads GAGVSQSPRYKVAKRGQDVALRCDPISGHVSLFWYQQALGQGPEFLTYFQNEAQLDKSGLPSDRFFAERPEGSVSTLKIQRTQQEDSAVYLCASSPGLAGALGYFGPGTRLLVL.

The rearrangement joins TRBV6-1 to TRBJ1-1; the D is unclear. The CDR3 runs to 14 residues. V was pared by 5 bases and J by 4 bases, with 14 bases between. Per germline, CDR1 MNHNS and CDR2 SASEGT. The CDR3 here is CASSLDWLSTEAFF. The CDR3 coding sequence is TGTGCCAGCAGTCTAGACTGGCTTTCCACTGAAGCTTTCTTT.

This clone was counted between two and nine times. The chain is built from TRBV4-3 and TRBJ1-2; 9 nucleotides match TRBD1. Germline CDR1 is LGHNA and CDR2 is YSLEER. The CDR3 totals 15 residues. The J segment lost 7 bases and the V segment lost 4 bases, leaving 10 bases of the junction unmatched. In DNA form, the CDR3 reads TGCGCCAGCAGCCGCGAGTCGACAGGGGGTACTGGCTACACCTTC. Translated, it gives CASSRESTGGTGYTF.

J is TRBJ1-2 and V is TRBV5-5, with 11 nucleotides matching TRBD1. The CDR3 is 16 amino acids. V lost 0 bases and J lost 3; bases outside the gene matches: 4. Per germline, CDR1 SGHKS and CDR2 YYEKEE (reference sequence). The CDR3 region is CASSLGGQGGDYGYTF. CDR3 sequence (DNA): TGTGCCAGCAGCTTGGGGGGACAGGGGGGAGACTATGGCTACACCTTC.

The V gene is TRBV19, the J gene TRBJ1-1; 11 nucleotides match TRBD1. The V gene end was trimmed by 3 bases and the J gene end by 6 bases; junction bases not matched to a gene: 6. Germline V lookup: CDR1 LNHDA, CDR2 SQIVND (reference sequence). The CDR3 runs 15 residues. CDR3 region: CASSIQGQGAAEAFF. For the CDR3, the DNA is TGTGCCAGTAGTATCCAAGGACAGGGGGCAGCTGAAGCTTTCTTT.